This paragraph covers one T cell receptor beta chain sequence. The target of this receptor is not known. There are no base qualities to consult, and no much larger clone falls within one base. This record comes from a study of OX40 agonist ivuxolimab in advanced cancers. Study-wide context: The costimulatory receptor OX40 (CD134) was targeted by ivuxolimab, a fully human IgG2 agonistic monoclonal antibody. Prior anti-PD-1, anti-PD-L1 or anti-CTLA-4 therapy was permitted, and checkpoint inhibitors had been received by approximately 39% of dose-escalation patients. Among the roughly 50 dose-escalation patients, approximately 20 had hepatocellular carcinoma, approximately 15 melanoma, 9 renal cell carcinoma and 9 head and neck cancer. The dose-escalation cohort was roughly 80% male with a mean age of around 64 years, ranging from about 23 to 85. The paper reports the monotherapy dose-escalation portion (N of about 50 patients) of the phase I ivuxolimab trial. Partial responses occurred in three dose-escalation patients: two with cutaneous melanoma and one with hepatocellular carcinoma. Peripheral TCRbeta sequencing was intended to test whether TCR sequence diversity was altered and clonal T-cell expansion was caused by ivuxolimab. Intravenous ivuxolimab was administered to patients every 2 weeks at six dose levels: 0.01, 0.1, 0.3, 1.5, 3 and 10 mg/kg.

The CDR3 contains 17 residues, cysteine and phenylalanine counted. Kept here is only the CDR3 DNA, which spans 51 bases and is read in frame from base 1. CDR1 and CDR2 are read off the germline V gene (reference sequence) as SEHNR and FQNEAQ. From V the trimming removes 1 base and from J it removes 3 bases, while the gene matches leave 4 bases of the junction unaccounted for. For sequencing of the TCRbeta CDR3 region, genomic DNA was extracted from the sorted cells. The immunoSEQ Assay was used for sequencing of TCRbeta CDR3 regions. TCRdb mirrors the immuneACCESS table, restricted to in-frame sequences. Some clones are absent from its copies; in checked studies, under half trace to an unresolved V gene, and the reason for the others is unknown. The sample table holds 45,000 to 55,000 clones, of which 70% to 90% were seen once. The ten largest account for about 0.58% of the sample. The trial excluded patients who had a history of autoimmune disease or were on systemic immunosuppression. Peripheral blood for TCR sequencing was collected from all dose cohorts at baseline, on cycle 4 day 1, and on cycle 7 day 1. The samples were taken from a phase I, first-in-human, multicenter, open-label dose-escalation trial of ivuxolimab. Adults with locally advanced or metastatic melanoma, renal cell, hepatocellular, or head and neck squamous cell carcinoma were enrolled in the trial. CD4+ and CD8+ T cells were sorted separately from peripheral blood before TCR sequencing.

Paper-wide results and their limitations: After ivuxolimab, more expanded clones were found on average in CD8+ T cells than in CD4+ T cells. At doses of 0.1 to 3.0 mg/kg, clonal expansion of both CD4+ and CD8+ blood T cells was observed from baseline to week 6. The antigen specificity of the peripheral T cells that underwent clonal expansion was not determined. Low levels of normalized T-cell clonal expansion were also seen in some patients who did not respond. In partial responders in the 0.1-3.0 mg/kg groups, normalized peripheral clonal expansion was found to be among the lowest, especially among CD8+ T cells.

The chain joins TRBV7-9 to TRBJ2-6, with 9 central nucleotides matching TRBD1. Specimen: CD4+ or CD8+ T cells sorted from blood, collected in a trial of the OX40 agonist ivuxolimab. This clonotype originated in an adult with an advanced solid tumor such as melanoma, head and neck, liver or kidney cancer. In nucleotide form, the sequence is TGTGCCAGCAGCTTAGGACAGGGGGTTTTTGGGGCCAACGTCCTGACTTTC. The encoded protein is CASSLGQGVFGANVLTF.